The 5 T cell receptor beta chains given below trace back to one sample, sequenced in a study of blood T cell repertoires in COVID-19. The assay was immunoSEQ multiplex PCR, and TCRdb's table has in-frame clones only and misses some. The sample comprises 200,000 to 250,000 clones, approximately 78% of which are singletons, and less than 6% rests with the top ten. The sample consisted of peripheral blood. These receptors were collected from a woman in her 70s with COVID-19, enrolled during active disease.

The V and J genes are TRBV7-9 and TRBJ2-4; a possible D gene is TRBD1 (5 bases). CDR1 is SEHNR, CDR2 FQNEAQ, per germline (reference sequence). The ends were cut back, 5 bases at V and 0 bases at J, with 11 bases in the middle. The CDR3 is 15 residues long. CDR3: CASSELTVAKNIQYF. The DNA of the CDR3 is TGTGCCAGCAGCGAATTGACAGTAGCCAAAAACATTCAGTACTTC.

The genes are TRBV7-2 and TRBJ2-2, with 8 bases lining up with TRBD1. Trimming took 5 bases from V and 3 from J; bases not matched to a gene: 5. The CDR3 covers 15 residues. Looked up from germline, CDR1 is SGHTA and CDR2 is FQGNSA. Written as DNA, the CDR3 is TGTGCCAGCAGCCTACAGACAGGGGACACCGGGGAGCTGTTTTTT. Translating gives CASSLQTGDTGELFF. The variable domain in full, completed from reference TRBV7-2 and TRBJ2-2, reads GAGVSQSPSNKVTEKGKDVELRCDPISGHTALYWYRQSLGQGLEFLIYFQGNSAPDKSGLPSDRFSAERTGGSVSTLTIQRTQQEDSAVYLCASSLQTGDTGELFFGEGSRLTVL.

The chain has TRBV28 and TRBJ1-1; D gene ambiguous. CDR1 MDHEN and CDR2 SYDVKM come from the germline V gene. This CDR3 contains 12 residues. Trimming cost V 7 bases and J 4 bases, with 10 bases left between them. The CDR3 DNA follows: TGTGCCAGCACCCTGGGGAGCACTGAAGCTTTCTTT. Translated: CASTLGSTEAFF.

The V gene is TRBV19, the J gene TRBJ2-3, with D possibly matching TRBD1 (6 bases). Germline V CDR1 and CDR2: LNHDA, SQIVND (reference sequence). The CDR3 totals 15 residues. Trimming removed 0 bases from V and 4 bases from J, with 11 bases in between. Written as DNA, the CDR3 is TGTGCCAGTAGTATAGAGGACAGATATGCAGATACGCAGTATTTT. It translates to CASSIEDRYADTQYF. Filled out from reference TRBV19 and TRBJ2-3, the complete variable domain reads DGGITQSPKYLFRKEGQNVTLSCEQNLNHDAMYWYRQDPGQGLRLIYYSQIVNDFQKGDIAEGYSVSREKKESFPLTVTSAQKNPTAFYLCASSIEDRYADTQYFGPGTRLTVL.

CDR3 amino acids: CASSLWGGASRFQESPLHF. CDR3 in DNA: TGTGCCAGCAGTTTATGGGGGGGCGCATCTAGGTTTCAAGAATCACCCCTCCACTTT. The chain recombines TRBV27 with TRBJ1-6; D may be TRBD1 (6 bases). The CDR3 is 19 amino acids. The V gene's germline CDR1 is MNHEY and CDR2 SMNVEV (reference sequence). Trimming removed 1 base at V and 10 bases at J, with 26 bases between.